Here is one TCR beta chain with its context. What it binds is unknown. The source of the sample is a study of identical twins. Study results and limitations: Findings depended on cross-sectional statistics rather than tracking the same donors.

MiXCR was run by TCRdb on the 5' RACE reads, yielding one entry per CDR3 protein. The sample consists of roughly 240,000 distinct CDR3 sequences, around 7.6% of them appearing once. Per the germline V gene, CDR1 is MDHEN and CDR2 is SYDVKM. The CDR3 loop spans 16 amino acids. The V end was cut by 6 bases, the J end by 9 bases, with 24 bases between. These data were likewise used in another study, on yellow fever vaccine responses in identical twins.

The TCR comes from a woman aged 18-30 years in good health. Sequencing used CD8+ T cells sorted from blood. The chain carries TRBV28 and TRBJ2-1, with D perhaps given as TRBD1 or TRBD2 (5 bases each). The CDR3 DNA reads TGTGCCAGCAGCCGACAGAGCGGAGCTGCCTCTGGTGAGCAGTTCTTC. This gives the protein CASSRQSGAASGEQFF.